Listed here are 7 T cell receptor beta chains from one sample, sequenced in a study of cytotoxic CD8 clonotypes in ibrutinib-treated CLL. Profiled with immunoSEQ multiplex PCR; TCRdb holds only in-frame clones, not every one. The repertoire holds more than 200,000 clones, with 70% as singletons. The source was PBMCs, collected after 12 months of ibrutinib treatment. All receptors come from a human donor with chronic lymphocytic leukemia.

The chain combines TRBV6-5 with TRBJ1-5, with D unresolved. Germline CDR1 reads MNHEY; CDR2 reads SVGAGI. The CDR3 totals 13 residues. Trimming took off 0 bases at V and 6 bases at J, with 6 bases between the two ends. The CDR3 DNA reads TGTGCCAGCAGTTACTCGCCAGGTCAGCCCCAGCATTTT. It encodes CASSYSPGQPQHF.

This clone was observed once. The CDR3 spells CASSPRFSGSWKTQYF. CDR3 sequence (DNA): TGTGCCAGCAGTCCAAGGTTCAGCGGGAGTTGGAAGACCCAGTACTTC. J is TRBJ2-5 and V is TRBV5-4, with 8 positions matching TRBD2. From germline, CDR1 is SGHNT and CDR2 YYREEE (reference sequence). The CDR3 contains 16 residues. Trimming at V came to 5 bases and at J to 6 bases, leaving 15 bases not matched to a gene.

This chain connects TRBV6-5 to TRBJ2-3; D uncertain. The CDR3 is made up of 15 amino acids. The germline CDR1 and CDR2 sequences are MNHEY and SVGAGI. The V and J ends lost 7 bases and 0 bases respectively, with 14 bases between them. The CDR3 bases are TGTGCCAGCAACTACCTACCCTCTAGCACAGATACGCAGTATTTT. Amino acid sequence: CASNYLPSSTDTQYF.

The V gene is TRBV19, the J gene TRBJ1-1, with D unclear. The CDR3 totals 14 residues. Germline V CDR1 and CDR2: LNHDA, SQIVND (reference sequence). V lost 1 base and J 4 bases, leaving 10 bases between the germline ends. The CDR3 here is CASSIVGIRTEAFF. CDR3 in DNA: TGTGCCAGTAGTATAGTCGGGATCCGCACTGAAGCTTTCTTT.

The genes are TRBV27 and TRBJ1-6; 7 positions match TRBD1. Germline loops: CDR1 MNHEY, CDR2 SMNVEV (reference sequence). The V gene end was trimmed by 5 bases and the J gene end by 5 bases; junction bases not matched to a gene: 6. There are 15 residues in the CDR3. The CDR3 DNA reads TGTGCCAGCAGTCGACAGGGTGAAAATAATTCACCCCTCCACTTT. Protein sequence: CASSRQGENNSPLHF.

The chain uses TRBV7-9 and TRBJ2-7; D is undetermined. V lost 4 bases and J 2 bases, leaving 6 bases between the germline ends. The CDR3 totals 12 residues. Germline V gene sequence: CDR1 SEHNR, CDR2 FQNEAQ (reference sequence). The CDR3 nucleotides are TGTGCCAGCAGCTCTCAGACCTACGAGCAGTACTTC. Translated: CASSSQTYEQYF.

This clone came up a few times. J is TRBJ1-1 and V is TRBV19; 7 positions agree with TRBD1. The germline V gene encodes CDR1 LNHDA and CDR2 SQIVND (reference sequence). This CDR3 spans 15 amino acids. With 7 bases clipped from V and 5 bases from J, the junction kept 13 bases outside the gene matches. The CDR3 DNA reads as TGTGCCAGTAAAGCATCGACAGGGCGGAAAACTGAAGCTTTCTTT. This gives the protein CASKASTGRKTEAFF. The whole variable domain, filled in from reference TRBV19 and TRBJ1-1, reads DGGITQSPKYLFRKEGQNVTLSCEQNLNHDAMYWYRQDPGQGLRLIYYSQIVNDFQKGDIAEGYSVSREKKESFPLTVTSAQKNPTAFYLCASKASTGRKTEAFFGQGTRLTVV.